Described below is a single T cell receptor (beta chain) sequence and its context. Per the study methods: Estimation of nucleated cell counts was performed using reference gene primer amplification. Repertoires were generated with immunoSEQ multiplex PCR, while TCRdb's copy carries only in-frame clones and drops some. Clone size and V and J calls were adopted from that table, with D and trimming inferred from the DNA. This table has about 89,000 clones, about 78% appearing once. This specimen comes from a study of blood T cell repertoires in COVID-19. Study-level background: Acute-phase and convalescent COVID-19 samples originated in the United States, Italy and Spain. Sample material is recorded as cDNA or gDNA derived from T cells, B-cell-depleted T cells, or PBMCs.

This receptor was identified in a woman at least 80 years old with acute or convalescent COVID-19. Sequencing was performed on peripheral blood.

The DNA of the CDR3 is TGTGCCAGCAGCCTCGGAGTCTACGAGCAGTACTTC. Protein sequence: CASSLGVYEQYF. The chain carries TRBV3-1 (or the pseudogene TRBV3-2) and TRBJ2-7, with D unresolved. CDR1 is LGHDT, CDR2 YNNKEL, per germline (reference sequence). V was trimmed by 4 bases and J by 3 bases, leaving 7 bases between them. The CDR3 length is 12 residues.